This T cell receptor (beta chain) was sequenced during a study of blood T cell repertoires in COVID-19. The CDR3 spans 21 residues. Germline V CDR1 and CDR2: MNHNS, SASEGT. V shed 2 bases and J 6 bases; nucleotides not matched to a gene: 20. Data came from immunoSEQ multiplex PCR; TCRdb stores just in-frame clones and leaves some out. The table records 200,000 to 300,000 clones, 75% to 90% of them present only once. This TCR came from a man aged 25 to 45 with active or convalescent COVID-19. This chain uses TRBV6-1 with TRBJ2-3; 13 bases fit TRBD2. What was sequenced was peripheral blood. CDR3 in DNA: TGTGCCAGCAGTGAACGGGGAAGAGGCCGACTAGCGGGGGGATTTGGGGATACGCAGTATTTT. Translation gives CASSERGRGRLAGGFGDTQYF.